This entry lists 29 T cell receptor beta chains sequenced from one sample in a study of blood T cell repertoires in COVID-19. TCRdb keeps only in-frame clones here, not all; method: immunoSEQ multiplex PCR. The data show roughly 200,000 clones, around 80% seen once. What was sequenced was peripheral blood. These receptors all stem from a man aged 50 or older who had recovered from COVID-19.

V is TRBV28 and J is TRBJ2-1, with D possibly being TRBD2 (5 bases). Trimming left V 5 bases short and J 9 bases short, with 11 bases between. The V gene's germline CDR1 is MDHEN and CDR2 SYDVKM. This CDR3 has 12 amino acids. CDR3 sequence reads: CASSPVAGEQFF. DNA for the CDR3: TGTGCCAGCAGTCCAGTGGCGGGTGAGCAGTTCTTC.

This clone has a single count. CDR3 DNA sequence: TGTGCCAGCAACCGGGGAGGGTTGGACCTAAACTATGGCTACACCTTC. This gives the protein CASNRGGLDLNYGYTF. The V call is TRBV25-1, the J call TRBJ1-2, with D hard to call. The CDR3 loop spans 16 amino acids. CDR1 is MGHDK, CDR2 SYGVNS, per germline. The V and J ends lost 7 bases and 2 bases respectively, with 20 bases between them.

This rearrangement joins TRBV5-1 to TRBJ1-4; 7 bases are a match to TRBD1. Trimming cost V 0 bases and J 5 bases; bases outside gene matches: 4. Germline lookup yields CDR1 SGHRS and CDR2 YFSETQ. The CDR3 spans 15 residues. The CDR3 region has the DNA TGCGCCAGCAGCTTGGGGGACAGACAAAATGAAAAACTGTTTTTT. Its protein is CASSLGDRQNEKLFF. Based on the CDR3 plus reference TRBV5-1 and TRBJ1-4, the full variable domain is KAGVTQTPRYLIKTRGQQVTLSCSPISGHRSVSWYQQTPGQGLQFLFEYFSETQRNKGNFPGRFSGRQFSNSRSEMNVSTLELGDSALYLCASSLGDRQNEKLFFGSGTQLSVL.

The chain couples TRBV5-4 to TRBJ1-6; TRBD1 aligns across 7 bases. CDR3 length: 15 amino acids. CDR1 SGHNT and CDR2 YYREEE come from the germline V gene (reference sequence). The V and J ends lost 4 bases and 8 bases, in that order; junction bases with no gene match: 9. The CDR3 DNA sequence: TGTGCCAGCAGCCGTGGAGGGGGCCGTGATTCACCCCTCCACTTT. Translated: CASSRGGGRDSPLHF.

The chain has TRBV25-1 and TRBJ2-3, with TRBD2 matching 10 bases. CDR1 and CDR2 (germline): MGHDK, SYGVNS. With 0 bases clipped from V and 5 bases from J, the junction kept 2 bases outside the gene matches. The CDR3 runs 15 residues. CDR3 sequence (DNA): TGTGCCAGCAGTGAATATAGACTAGCGGGAGATACGCAGTATTTT. Its protein product is CASSEYRLAGDTQYF.

This chain links TRBV28 with TRBJ2-3; 8 bases map to TRBD1. The ends lost 6 bases at V and 14 bases at J; junction bases unmatched: 13. Germline CDR1 MDHEN, CDR2 SYDVKM. This CDR3 has 13 residues. Here the CDR3 DNA reads TGTGCCAGCAGCCAAAACCAGGGGGCGGTAAGGTATTTT. It encodes CASSQNQGAVRYF. Combining the CDR3 with reference TRBV28 and TRBJ2-3 gives the whole variable domain DVKVTQSSRYLVKRTGEKVFLECVQDMDHENMFWYRQDPGLGLRLIYFSYDVKMKEKGDIPEGYSVSREKKERFSLILESASTNQTSMYLCASSQNQGAVRYFGPGTRLTVL.

The chain has TRBV3-1 (or the pseudogene TRBV3-2) and TRBJ1-3; 9 bases agree with TRBD1. Trimming removed 6 bases from V and 3 bases from J; junction bases left unmatched: 6. CDR1 LGHDT and CDR2 YNNKEL come from the germline V gene (reference sequence). The CDR3 runs to 15 residues. The CDR3 spells CASRRMGQGGNTIYF. In nucleotides, the CDR3 is TGTGCCAGCAGACGCATGGGACAGGGTGGAAACACCATATATTTT.

This chain uses TRBV11-2 with TRBJ2-1; no firm D call. The V gene lost 5 bases and the J gene lost 4 bases, with 12 bases spanning the gap. This CDR3 contains 14 residues. Germline V gene sequence: CDR1 SGHAT, CDR2 FQNNGV. The CDR3 spells CASSPPRGYNEQFF. The CDR3 coding sequence is TGTGCCAGCAGCCCCCCCCGAGGTTACAATGAGCAGTTCTTC.

The V and J genes are TRBV10-1 and TRBJ2-2, with D maybe TRBD2 (5 bases). Trimming removed 2 bases at V and 0 bases at J, with 10 bases between. Germline CDR1 and CDR2: WNHNN and SYGVQD (reference sequence). The CDR3 totals 16 residues. CDR3 sequence (DNA): TGCGCCAGCAGTGAGGGCGGGCCGGCGAACACCGGGGAGCTGTTTTTT. It translates to CASSEGGPANTGELFF.

This sequence joins TRBV12-3 or TRBV12-4 and TRBJ2-7; possible D gene TRBD2, 6 bases. V was pared by 5 bases and J by 7 bases, with 12 bases between. There are 12 residues in the CDR3. CDR3 sequence (DNA): TGTGCCAGCAGTCGGGAGTTCAGGGAGCAGTACTTC. This sequence encodes CASSREFREQYF.

This chain joins TRBV11-3 and TRBJ2-2; D may be TRBD2 (6 bases). Germline CDR1 and CDR2: SGHNT and YENEEA. The CDR3 runs 14 residues. V gave up 6 bases and J gave up 3 bases, with 11 bases separating them. Here the CDR3 DNA reads TGTGCCAGCAGGGTCTCGGGGGACACCGGGGAGCTGTTTTTT. Translation: CASRVSGDTGELFF. The whole variable domain, remainder taken from reference TRBV11-3 and TRBJ2-2, is EAGVVQSPRYKIIEKKQPVAFWCNPISGHNTLYWYLQNLGQGPELLIRYENEEAVDDSQLPKDRFSAERLKGVDSTLKIQPAELGDSAVYLCASRVSGDTGELFFGEGSRLTVL.

This clone was detected once. The chain has TRBV24-1 and TRBJ2-6; D gene unclear. V was trimmed by 9 bases and J by 0 bases, leaving 8 bases between them. Looked up from germline, CDR1 is KGHDR and CDR2 is SFDVKD. The CDR3 runs to 14 residues. The CDR3: CATGRSSGANVLTF. The CDR3 DNA sequence: TGTGCCACCGGCCGAAGCTCTGGGGCCAACGTCCTGACTTTC.

Ten or more counts support this clone. The J gene is TRBJ2-3, the V gene TRBV9; unclear D gene. CDR1 and CDR2 from the germline V gene are SGDLS and YYNGEE. V gave up 0 bases and J gave up 6 bases, with 11 bases separating them. The CDR3 is made up of 14 amino acids. The CDR3 DNA follows: TGTGCCAGCAGCGTAGTACCCGAGTCTGATACGCAGTATTTT. Translated, it gives CASSVVPESDTQYF.

V is TRBV12-3 or TRBV12-4 and J is TRBJ2-1; 9 positions agree with TRBD1. This CDR3 spans 13 amino acids. V lost 6 bases and J lost 9; bases outside the gene matches: 6. DNA for the CDR3: TGTGCCAGCAGCAGGACAGGGGAGGGTGAGCAGTTCTTC. It codes for CASSRTGEGEQFF.

A single count supports this clone. This chain connects TRBV19 to TRBJ2-2; 14 bases map to TRBD2. The CDR3 has 18 residues. With 7 bases clipped from V and 4 bases from J, the junction kept 11 bases outside the gene matches. Germline V gene sequence: CDR1 LNHDA, CDR2 SQIVND (reference sequence). CDR3 in amino acids: CASKTTSGRAQSTGELFF. The CDR3 DNA sequence: TGTGCCAGTAAAACGACTAGCGGGAGGGCCCAGAGCACCGGGGAGCTGTTTTTT.

This CDR3 is CASSPWRGRGGYTF. CDR3 DNA: TGTGCCAGCAGCCCCTGGAGGGGAAGGGGTGGCTACACCTTC. This chain joins TRBV27 and TRBJ1-2; weak D call: TRBD1 (5 bases). The length of the CDR3 is 14 residues. The germline V and J ends were trimmed by 6 bases and 7 bases, with 18 bases remaining between them. Germline V CDR1 and CDR2: MNHEY, SMNVEV (reference sequence).

A single count supports this clone. V gene TRBV19 combines with J gene TRBJ2-7; D possibly corresponds to TRBD1 (6 bases). The V gene's germline CDR1 is LNHDA and CDR2 SQIVND (reference sequence). Trimming took 0 bases from V and 3 from J, leaving 15 bases between them. This CDR3 spans 16 amino acids. The CDR3 nucleotides read TGTGCCAGTAGTATAGATAGGACCGGGACATTCTACGAGCAGTACTTC. Protein product: CASSIDRTGTFYEQYF.

V is TRBV9 and J is TRBJ2-1, with 12 nucleotides matching TRBD2. The CDR3 runs 16 residues. Germline CDR1 and CDR2: SGDLS and YYNGEE. V shed 4 bases and J 6 bases; nucleotides not matched to a gene: 8. The CDR3 sequence is CASSPRLAGVGNEQFF. CDR3 sequence (DNA): TGTGCCAGCAGCCCAAGACTAGCGGGAGTAGGCAATGAGCAGTTCTTC.

The V and J genes are TRBV4-2 and TRBJ1-2; D unresolved. The V end lost 3 bases, the J end lost 2 bases, and 16 bases lay between the germline ends. This CDR3 comprises 16 residues. CDR1 LGHNA and CDR2 YNFKEQ come from the germline V gene. In nucleotides, the CDR3 is TGTGCCAGCAGCCAGAGATTTGGGCAATCCAACTATGGCTACACCTTC. This sequence encodes CASSQRFGQSNYGYTF.

This clone was detected many times. This sequence joins TRBV6-5 and TRBJ1-2, with no clear D. This CDR3 is built from 12 residues. The V and J ends lost 7 bases and 0 bases respectively, with 6 bases between them. The germline CDR1 and CDR2 sequences are MNHEY and SVGAGI. In DNA form, the CDR3 reads TGTGCCAGCAAACAGACTAACTATGGCTACACCTTC. Translated, it gives CASKQTNYGYTF.

The chain links TRBV7-9 to TRBJ2-7; 10 nucleotides match TRBD1. The CDR3 contains 16 residues. The trim removed 0 bases at V and 1 base at J, leaving 3 bases unmatched. CDR1 and CDR2 (germline): SEHNR, FQNEAQ (reference sequence). The CDR3 DNA is TGTGCCAGCAGCTTAGCGTTGGGACAGGGGTCCTACGAGCAGTACTTC. It specifies CASSLALGQGSYEQYF.

The chain uses TRBV29-1 and TRBJ2-3, with TRBD2 as a possible D gene (6 bases). The CDR3 contains 14 residues. Germline CDR1 reads SQVTM; CDR2 reads ANQGSEA. The V end was cut by 4 bases, the J end by 1 base, with 12 bases between. The CDR3 reads CSVGLEHRTDTQYF. Written as DNA, the CDR3 is TGCAGCGTTGGACTAGAGCACCGCACAGATACGCAGTATTTT.

The chain links TRBV7-8 to TRBJ1-2; TRBD1 might be the D (5 bases). The ends were cut back, 5 bases at V and 4 bases at J, with 38 bases in the middle. CDR1 is SGHVS and CDR2 is FQNEAQ in the germline V gene. The CDR3 length is 22 residues. CDR3 loop: CASSPRRGLPFFHPPSPYGYTF. In DNA, the CDR3 is TGTGCCAGCAGCCCAAGAAGGGGACTCCCATTTTTTCATCCTCCGAGCCCCTATGGCTACACCTTC.

This rearrangement joins TRBV27 to TRBJ1-3; D is undetermined. This CDR3 is built from 15 residues. Trimming pared 3 bases from V and 0 bases from J, leaving 9 bases between. Germline CDR1 reads MNHEY; CDR2 reads SMNVEV (reference sequence). As DNA, the CDR3 is TGTGCCAGCAGTTTTAGCCCTTCCTCTGGAAACACCATATATTTT. Its translation is CASSFSPSSGNTIYF.

This clone was seen at least ten times. This chain connects TRBV19 to TRBJ1-2; 7 bases line up with TRBD1. Germline-derived CDR1 and CDR2 are LNHDA and SQIVND (reference sequence). The ends lost 8 bases at V and 8 bases at J; junction bases unmatched: 5. This CDR3 has 11 residues. CDR3 DNA: TGTGCCAGTTACAGGGGAGGCGGCTACACCTTC. Amino acids: CASYRGGGYTF. The full variable domain, its missing parts supplied by reference TRBV19 and TRBJ1-2, is DGGITQSPKYLFRKEGQNVTLSCEQNLNHDAMYWYRQDPGQGLRLIYYSQIVNDFQKGDIAEGYSVSREKKESFPLTVTSAQKNPTAFYLCASYRGGGYTFGSGTRLTVV.

V usage is TRBV2 and J usage is TRBJ2-1; D not certain. Trimming shortened V by 2 bases and J by 6 bases, and 11 bases separated the two germline ends. The CDR3 has 14 residues. Germline assignment: CDR1 SNHLY and CDR2 FYNNEI. CDR3 protein: CASSELVTSNEQFF. CDR3 bases: TGTGCCAGCAGTGAATTGGTTACTTCCAATGAGCAGTTCTTC.

V gene TRBV19 combines with J gene TRBJ2-1; D is possibly TRBD2 (6 bases). The length of the CDR3 is 14 residues. Trimming left V 4 bases short and J 2 bases short, with 9 bases between. Germline CDR1 LNHDA, CDR2 SQIVND (reference sequence). The CDR3 is CASSTGDAYNEQFF. The CDR3 DNA reads TGTGCCAGTAGTACGGGGGATGCCTACAATGAGCAGTTCTTC.

The J gene is TRBJ2-7, the V gene TRBV24-1; 11 positions match TRBD2. In germline, CDR1 is KGHDR, CDR2 SFDVKD. This CDR3 comprises 14 residues. J was trimmed by 5 bases and V by 6 bases; bases with no gene match: 5. CDR3 in amino acids: CATSPTSGKDEQYF. The CDR3 DNA sequence: TGTGCCACCAGTCCGACTAGCGGGAAAGACGAGCAGTACTTC.

The chain employs TRBV3-1 (or the pseudogene TRBV3-2) and TRBJ1-2; the match to TRBD1 covers 12 bases. CDR1 is LGHDT and CDR2 is YNNKEL in the germline V gene (reference sequence). Trimming cost V 4 bases and J 6 bases; bases outside gene matches: 12. The CDR3 is made up of 17 amino acids. The CDR3 loop reads CASSRPGTGGRLNGYTF. DNA for the CDR3: TGTGCCAGCAGCCGGCCCGGGACAGGGGGCAGGTTGAATGGCTACACCTTC.